Shown below are 25 T cell receptor beta chains from a single sample sequenced in a study of cytomegalovirus exposure and HLA in healthy donors. The PCR contained 60 Vbeta and 13 Jbeta primers. The table came from immunoSEQ multiplex PCR; TCRdb's copy has only in-frame clones and leaves some out. Of over 150,000 clones detected, 80% appear once; the ten largest clones hold around 5%. The sample consisted of PBMCs. These receptors came from a man between 25 and 39 years old in good health and CMV-seronegative.

CDR3 sequence reads: CAGQGAEWGYTF. CDR3 nucleotides: TGTGCTGGACAGGGGGCTGAGTGGGGCTACACCTTC. J is TRBJ1-2 and V is TRBV30, with 11 bases lining up with TRBD1. From germline, CDR1 is GTSNPN and CDR2 SVGIG (reference sequence). The CDR3 has 12 amino acids.

The rearrangement links TRBV30 to TRBJ2-1; 12 positions match TRBD2. V trimming: 5 bases; J trimming: 4 bases; junction bases outside the gene matches: 9. The CDR3 contains 16 residues. Germline V lookup: CDR1 GTSNPN, CDR2 SVGIG (reference sequence). In nucleotides, the CDR3 is TGTGCCTGGGGTGACCTAGCGGGAGGGTGGTACAATGAGCAGTTCTTC. Translation: CAWGDLAGGWYNEQFF.

In DNA, the CDR3 is TGTGCCACCAGACAGGCAGGAGAGACCCAGTACTTC. Protein: CATRQAGETQYF. The genes are TRBV19 and TRBJ2-5, with D possibly TRBD1 on 6 matching bases. The germline CDR1 and CDR2 sequences are LNHDA and SQIVND (reference sequence). V was trimmed by 10 bases and J by 4 bases, leaving 13 bases between them. The CDR3 sequence is 12 residues long.

This chain joins TRBV5-1 and TRBJ1-6; TRBD1 agrees at 11 bases. Germline loops: CDR1 SGHRS, CDR2 YFSETQ. J lost 9 bases, V lost 2 bases, and 19 bases had no gene match. The CDR3 runs to 20 residues. In DNA, the CDR3 is TGCGCCAGCAGCTTAGATTTGTCGGGACAGGGGGATTACAGGGCTTCACCCCTCCACTTT. It encodes CASSLDLSGQGDYRASPLHF.

This sequence joins TRBV29-1 and TRBJ2-7; 9 positions agree with TRBD1. The CDR3 totals 13 residues. In germline, CDR1 is SQVTM, CDR2 ANQGSEA. The junction had 7 bases not matched to a gene; V was cut back by 4 bases and J by 6 bases. Here the CDR3 DNA reads TGCAGCGTTGTGGGACAGGGAGGGTCCGAGCAGTACTTC. This codes for CSVVGQGGSEQYF.

J is TRBJ2-2 and V is TRBV6-6; possibly TRBD2 for D (6 bases). Trimming removed 6 bases from V and 3 bases from J, with 11 bases in between. Germline values: CDR1 MNHNY, CDR2 SVGAGI (reference sequence). CDR3 size: 14 residues. The CDR3 reads CASSQRVDTGELFF. Written as DNA, the CDR3 is TGTGCCAGCAGCCAGCGGGTTGACACCGGGGAGCTGTTTTTT.

The chain uses TRBV7-9 and TRBJ1-5, with 7 positions matching TRBD1. The CDR3 is made up of 13 amino acids. The V and J ends lost 10 bases and 4 bases, in that order; junction bases with no gene match: 7. The V gene's germline CDR1 is SEHNR and CDR2 FQNEAQ (reference sequence). CDR3 amino acids: CATSTGPNQPQHF. In DNA form, the CDR3 reads TGTGCCACTTCGACAGGGCCTAATCAGCCCCAGCATTTT.

The chain employs TRBV27 and TRBJ2-7; TRBD2 is a possible D gene (5 bases). The CDR3 is 15 amino acids. V was trimmed by 2 bases and J by 2 bases, leaving 13 bases between them. Looked up from germline, CDR1 is MNHEY and CDR2 is SMNVEV (reference sequence). CDR3 DNA sequence: TGTGCCAGCAGTTTACGAGGCGGGCACACCTACGAGCAGTACTTC. Translating gives CASSLRGGHTYEQYF.

The V gene is TRBV5-5, the J gene TRBJ2-1; no firm D call. This CDR3 is 13 amino acids long. Germline values: CDR1 SGHKS, CDR2 YYEKEE (reference sequence). V was cut by 3 bases and J by 2 bases, with 6 bases left in between. The chain's CDR3 is CASSSGPYNEQFF. The DNA for the CDR3 is TGTGCCAGCAGCTCAGGTCCCTACAATGAGCAGTTCTTC.

This clone was observed a handful of times. J is TRBJ2-7 and V is TRBV6-1; 7 nucleotides align to TRBD1. Losses at the gene ends were 1 base for V and 5 bases for J; bases not matched to a gene: 8. Germline values: CDR1 MNHNS, CDR2 SASEGT. This CDR3 contains 15 residues. The CDR3 spells CASSEGQGNVNEQYF. DNA for the CDR3: TGTGCCAGCAGTGAAGGACAGGGCAACGTCAACGAGCAGTACTTC.

This sequence joins TRBV5-5 and TRBJ2-1; the match to TRBD2 covers 11 bases. V was pared by 3 bases and J by 4 bases, with 3 bases of the junction left unmatched. The CDR3 loop spans 15 amino acids. Germline V gene data show CDR1 as SGHKS and CDR2 as YYEKEE (reference sequence). In DNA, the CDR3 is TGTGCCAGCAGCTCGGGACTAGCGGCATACAATGAGCAGTTCTTC. Its protein product is CASSSGLAAYNEQFF.

This clone is a singleton in its sample. The DNA for the CDR3 is TGTGCCAGCAGCGTGGGGGAGGGACAGGGTAATCAGCCCCAGCATTTT. This gives the protein CASSVGEGQGNQPQHF. The V call is TRBV9, the J call TRBJ1-5; 9 bases are a match to TRBD1. Germline CDR1 is SGDLS and CDR2 is YYNGEE. This CDR3 has 16 amino acids. J gave up 4 bases and V 2 bases, and 7 bases lay outside the gene matches. Variable domain in full (rest from reference TRBV9 and TRBJ1-5): DSGVTQTPKHLITATGQRVTLRCSPRSGDLSVYWYQQSLDQGLQFLIQYYNGEERAKGNILERFSAQQFPDLHSELNLSSLELGDSALYFCASSVGEGQGNQPQHFGDGTRLSIL.

The gene calls are TRBV7-3 and TRBJ1-1, with D unclear. Germline values: CDR1 SGHTA, CDR2 FQGTGA. Trimming stripped 5 bases from V and 1 base from J, with 14 bases between. The CDR3 covers 15 residues. This CDR3 reads CASSLLGRENTEAFF. CDR3 nucleotides: TGTGCCAGCAGCCTACTGGGCCGCGAGAACACTGAAGCTTTCTTT.

V gene TRBV6-1 combines with J gene TRBJ1-2, with D perhaps matching TRBD1 (5 bases). CDR1 is MNHNS and CDR2 is SASEGT in the germline V gene. V was clipped by 6 bases and J by 0 bases, with 14 bases between them. The CDR3 totals 15 residues. The CDR3 bases are TGTGCCAGCAGCGCCCGGGGGGGATCTAACTATGGCTACACCTTC. Translation gives CASSARGGSNYGYTF.

The DNA for the CDR3 is TGTGCCACATACCCTGCGGGACAGGGTAACACCATATATTTT. Protein product: CATYPAGQGNTIYF. The chain combines TRBV19 with TRBJ1-3; TRBD1 agrees at 9 bases. From germline, CDR1 is LNHDA and CDR2 SQIVND (reference sequence). With 10 bases clipped from V and 7 bases from J, the junction kept 11 bases outside the gene matches. The CDR3 covers 14 residues.

The table lists this clone with a few counts. This chain links TRBV27 with TRBJ1-1, with D maybe TRBD1 (5 bases). This CDR3 region has 14 residues. The V end was cut by 0 bases, the J end by 4 bases, with 9 bases between. Germline CDR1 reads MNHEY; CDR2 reads SMNVEV (reference sequence). The CDR3 spells CASSLSMGGTEAFF. The CDR3 DNA reads as TGTGCCAGCAGTTTATCGATGGGGGGCACTGAAGCTTTCTTT.

The chain couples TRBV30 to TRBJ1-6, with D hard to call. Between the trimmed V and J ends, which lost 4 bases and 8 bases, there was a span of 12 bases. Germline-derived CDR1 and CDR2 are GTSNPN and SVGIG (reference sequence). CDR3 length equals 13 residues. The CDR3 region is CAWNPTQDSPLHF. The CDR3 nucleotides read TGTGCCTGGAATCCGACCCAGGATTCACCCCTCCACTTT.

Only a few counts were recorded for this clone. The V call is TRBV29-1, the J call TRBJ2-1; D remains unclear. Between the trimmed V and J ends, which lost 6 bases and 5 bases, there was a span of 11 bases. Germline V CDR1 and CDR2: SQVTM, ANQGSEA. This CDR3 spans 12 amino acids. CDR3 bases: TGCAGCGTAAGAAAGTACAACAATGAGCAGTTCTTC. It is translated as CSVRKYNNEQFF.

In this sample, this clone turned up a few times. The chain carries TRBV30 and TRBJ1-5, with D unresolved. V shed 1 base and J shed 1 base, with 5 bases lying between them. CDR1 GTSNPN and CDR2 SVGIG come from the germline V gene (reference sequence). The CDR3 covers 13 residues. DNA of the CDR3: TGTGCCTGGAGTGGGCGGAGCAATCAGCCCCAGCATTTT. It translates to CAWSGRSNQPQHF.

V and J are TRBV11-3 and TRBJ2-2; 7 bases agree with TRBD2. The V segment lost 4 bases and the J segment 6 bases; nucleotides outside the gene matches: 11. The CDR3 sequence is 16 residues long. Looked up from germline, CDR1 is SGHNT and CDR2 is YENEEA. The CDR3 loop reads CASSSREGPLSGELFF. CDR3 DNA: TGTGCCAGCAGCTCCAGGGAGGGGCCTTTATCCGGGGAGCTGTTTTTT.

A word on this clone: Other nucleotide sequences from this sample produce the same CDR3. V usage is TRBV30 and J usage is TRBJ1-5; possible D gene TRBD1, 5 bases. The CDR3 spans 13 residues. The V and J ends lost 5 bases and 6 bases respectively, with 14 bases between them. The germline gives CDR1 GTSNPN, CDR2 SVGIG (reference sequence). This chain's CDR3 is CAWSQGRGQPQHF. Here the CDR3 DNA reads TGTGCCTGGTCCCAGGGAAGGGGTCAGCCCCAGCATTTT.

The CDR3, as DNA: TGTGCCTGGACCACCGAACACGACTATAATTCACCCCTCCACTTT. It is translated as CAWTTEHDYNSPLHF. The chain is built from TRBV30 and TRBJ1-6; no clear D. The CDR3 is made up of 15 amino acids. CDR1 and CDR2 from the germline V gene are GTSNPN and SVGIG (reference sequence). V was trimmed by 4 bases and J by 3 bases, leaving 13 bases between them.

The chain joins TRBV28 to TRBJ2-5; 15 bases agree with TRBD2. Per the germline V gene, CDR1 is MDHEN and CDR2 is SYDVKM. V lost 6 bases to trimming and J lost 6 bases; unmatched junction nucleotides: 5. This CDR3 region has 15 residues. CDR3 sequence: CASSRTSGGAKTQYF. The CDR3 DNA reads TGTGCCAGCAGCCGGACTAGCGGGGGGGCGAAGACCCAGTACTTC.

Worth noting for this clone: Other DNA sequences in this sample translate to the same CDR3. This chain's CDR3 is CSVEDGGQGFGIQYF. CDR3 nucleotide sequence: TGCAGCGTTGAAGACGGGGGACAGGGTTTTGGCATTCAGTACTTC. The chain joins TRBV29-1 to TRBJ2-4; 9 positions agree with TRBD1. Germline trimming cut 0 bases from V and 9 bases from J; bases unmatched to any gene: 9. The germline gives CDR1 SQVTM, CDR2 ANQGSEA. This CDR3 spans 15 amino acids.

This chain links TRBV27 with TRBJ2-7; 7 bases align to TRBD1. CDR1 is MNHEY, CDR2 SMNVEV, per germline (reference sequence). The CDR3 has 16 amino acids. J was trimmed by 3 bases and V by 2 bases; bases with no gene match: 10. As DNA, the CDR3 is TGTGCCAGCAGTTTACCCTCCCGGACAGGAAGCTACGAGCAGTACTTC. Translated: CASSLPSRTGSYEQYF.